This TCR beta chain was sequenced in a study of T cells after yellow fever vaccination. Study results and limitations: Shared CD4/CD8 clonotypes were a small share, likely from convergent recombination.

The CDR3 is 15 residues long. Trimming left V 6 bases short and J 0 bases short, with 13 bases between. Germline V CDR1 and CDR2: MGHDK, SYGVNS. Each CDR3 protein gets one entry after TCRdb re-called the 5' RACE reads with MiXCR. This sample has under 150,000 distinct CDR3 sequences, with about 16% found just once. In regard to this clonotype: Its specificity is unknown.

The receptor comes from a man aged 18 to 29 who received the YFV17D yellow fever vaccine. V gene TRBV25-1 combines with J gene TRBJ2-3; D possibly corresponds to TRBD2 (6 bases). Specimen: CD8+ T cells sorted from PBMCs, collected 5 days after the yellow fever booster vaccination. The CDR3 DNA reads TGTGCCAGCAGCGACTTGAGCGGGAGCACAGATACGCAGTATTTT. This translates into CASSDLSGSTDTQYF.